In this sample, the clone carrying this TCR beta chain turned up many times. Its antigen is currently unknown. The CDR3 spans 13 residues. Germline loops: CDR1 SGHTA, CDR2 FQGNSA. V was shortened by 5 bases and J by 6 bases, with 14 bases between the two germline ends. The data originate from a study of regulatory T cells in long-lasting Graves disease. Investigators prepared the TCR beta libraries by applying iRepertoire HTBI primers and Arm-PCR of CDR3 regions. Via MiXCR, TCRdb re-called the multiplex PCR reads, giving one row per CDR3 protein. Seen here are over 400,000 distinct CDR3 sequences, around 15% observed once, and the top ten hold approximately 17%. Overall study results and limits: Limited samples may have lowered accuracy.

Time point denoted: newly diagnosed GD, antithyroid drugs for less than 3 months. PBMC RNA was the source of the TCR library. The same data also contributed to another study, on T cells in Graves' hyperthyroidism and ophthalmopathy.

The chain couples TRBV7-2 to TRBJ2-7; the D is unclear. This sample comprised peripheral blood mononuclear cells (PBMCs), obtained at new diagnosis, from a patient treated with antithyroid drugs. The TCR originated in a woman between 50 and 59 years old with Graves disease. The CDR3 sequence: CASSPRDTSEQYF. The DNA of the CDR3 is TGTGCCAGCAGCCCCCGCGACACGTCCGAGCAGTACTTC.